Each of the 26 T cell receptor beta chains below was sequenced from the same sample in a study of PD-L1 blockade in urothelial cancer. The time point denotes: pretreatment peripheral blood. Profiled with immunoSEQ multiplex PCR; TCRdb holds only in-frame clones, not every one. The sample contains around 70,000 clones, roughly 90% of which appear only once. Sequencing used PBMCs, obtained around atezolizumab (anti-PD-L1) treatment. The receptors derive from a man between 65 and 85 years old with urothelial cancer.

CDR3 region: CASSDRGPQETQYF. Written as DNA, the CDR3 is TGTGCCAGCAGCGACAGGGGGCCCCAAGAGACCCAGTACTTC. This sequence joins TRBV6-6 and TRBJ2-5; 10 bases line up with TRBD1. Germline-derived CDR1 and CDR2 are MNHNY and SVGAGI (reference sequence). J lost 1 base, V lost 6 bases, and 2 bases had no gene match. CDR3 length: 14 amino acids.

The chain uses TRBV9 and TRBJ2-7, with 9 bases aligning to TRBD2. The germline CDR1 and CDR2 sequences are SGDLS and YYNGEE. Trimming cost V 0 bases and J 6 bases; bases outside gene matches: 4. The CDR3 loop spans 14 amino acids. As DNA, the CDR3 is TGTGCCAGCAGCGTAGGGGGACTAGCAGGCGAGCAGTACTTC. It specifies CASSVGGLAGEQYF.

The V gene is TRBV2, the J gene TRBJ2-3, with D unresolved. This CDR3 has 13 residues. Germline V gene sequence: CDR1 SNHLY, CDR2 FYNNEI. Trimming cost V 6 bases and J 2 bases, with 9 bases left between them. CDR3 DNA: TGTGCCAGCAGACTCGAACCCACAGATACGCAGTATTTT. Translated: CASRLEPTDTQYF.

This clone was recorded once. V and J are TRBV5-4 and TRBJ1-1; no clear D. The CDR3 has 14 amino acids. V was shortened by 5 bases and J by 1 base, with 12 bases between the two germline ends. Germline V gives CDR1 SGHNT, CDR2 YYREEE (reference sequence). Here the CDR3 reads CASSNSLPNTEAFF. CDR3 nucleotide sequence: TGTGCCAGCAGTAACAGCCTCCCGAACACTGAAGCTTTCTTT.

This chain uses TRBV28 with TRBJ2-2; 11 bases align to TRBD2. This CDR3 comprises 16 residues. CDR1 and CDR2 from the germline V gene are MDHEN and SYDVKM. The junction had 3 bases not matched to a gene; V was cut back by 1 base and J by 5 bases. CDR3: CASSLFGTSGTGELFF. The DNA for the CDR3 is TGTGCCAGCAGTTTATTCGGGACTAGCGGAACCGGGGAGCTGTTTTTT.

This clone was seen only once. The genes are TRBV6-5 and TRBJ1-5, with 8 bases lining up with TRBD1. From germline, CDR1 is MNHEY and CDR2 SVGAGI. The CDR3 runs to 15 residues. With 2 bases clipped from V and 7 bases from J, the junction kept 7 bases outside the gene matches. CDR3 sequence (DNA): TGTGCCAGCAGTTACCCAATAGACAGGGGCCAGCCCCAGCATTTT. Amino acid sequence: CASSYPIDRGQPQHF.

The chain uses TRBV9 and TRBJ1-2; D unclear. V dropped 0 bases and J dropped 6 bases, with 18 bases sitting between them. CDR3 length: 16 amino acids. Germline V lookup: CDR1 SGDLS, CDR2 YYNGEE. This CDR3 reads CASSVGMGSTNDGYTF. The CDR3 region has the DNA TGTGCCAGCAGCGTAGGTATGGGTTCGACTAATGATGGCTACACCTTC.

The genes are TRBV29-1 and TRBJ1-5, with a possible D match to TRBD1 (6 bases). The V end lost 6 bases, the J end lost 7 bases, and 16 bases lay between the germline ends. The germline V gene encodes CDR1 SQVTM and CDR2 ANQGSEA. This CDR3 comprises 13 residues. The CDR3 reads CSVGEGDRQPQHF. CDR3 coding DNA: TGCAGCGTCGGGGAGGGGGATAGGCAGCCCCAGCATTTT.

This chain links TRBV7-9 with TRBJ2-3, with D perhaps matching TRBD1 (6 bases). The germline V and J ends were trimmed by 2 bases and 6 bases, with 12 bases remaining between them. Germline V gene sequence: CDR1 SEHNR, CDR2 FQNEAQ (reference sequence). The CDR3 covers 14 residues. The CDR3 DNA sequence: TGTGCCAGCAGCTTAACAGGGTTTGCCGATACGCAGTATTTT. Protein: CASSLTGFADTQYF.

The J gene is TRBJ2-1, the V gene TRBV19; possibly TRBD2 for D (7 bases). This CDR3 is 14 amino acids long. Germline lookup yields CDR1 LNHDA and CDR2 SQIVND (reference sequence). V gave up 7 bases and J gave up 6 bases, with 16 bases separating them. This chain's CDR3 is CASKRGGGLNEQFF. As DNA, the CDR3 is TGTGCCAGTAAAAGGGGGGGAGGGCTCAATGAGCAGTTCTTC.

The V call is TRBV28, the J call TRBJ1-5, with D maybe TRBD1 (6 bases). Deletions cut 2 bases from V and 7 bases from J, with 12 bases between. In germline, CDR1 is MDHEN, CDR2 SYDVKM. The CDR3 is 14 amino acids. CDR3 protein: CASSLRAGAQPQHF. The CDR3 region has the DNA TGTGCCAGCAGTTTACGCGCAGGGGCCCAGCCCCAGCATTTT.

The chain couples TRBV19 to TRBJ2-7, with a tentative D call TRBD2 (5 bases). There are 14 residues in the CDR3. From germline, CDR1 is LNHDA and CDR2 SQIVND (reference sequence). Trimming stripped 9 bases from V and 2 bases from J, with 17 bases between. CDR3 region: CASRSGTSPYEQYF. DNA for the CDR3: TGTGCCAGCCGGTCCGGCACTAGTCCCTACGAGCAGTACTTC.

The V call is TRBV27, the J call TRBJ2-7; perhaps TRBD1 as D (5 bases). V lost 4 bases and J 3 bases, leaving 19 bases between the germline ends. There are 16 residues in the CDR3. Germline CDR1 MNHEY, CDR2 SMNVEV (reference sequence). CDR3 nucleotide sequence: TGTGCCAGCAGTTCCCCCAGGGTAGGCCTTCGCTACGAGCAGTACTTC. This translates into CASSSPRVGLRYEQYF.

V usage is TRBV10-3 and J usage is TRBJ1-2; D call uncertain. With 4 bases removed from V and 1 base from J, the gap between germline ends came to 4 bases. Germline loops: CDR1 ENHRY, CDR2 SYGVKD. The CDR3 runs 12 residues. DNA of the CDR3: TGTGCCATCAGTGCAGATAACTATGGCTACACCTTC. It encodes CAISADNYGYTF.

V usage is TRBV6-5 and J usage is TRBJ2-7; 7 bases align to TRBD1. The CDR3 is made up of 15 amino acids. Germline V lookup: CDR1 MNHEY, CDR2 SVGAGI. Unmatched junction bases numbered 11, after V lost 7 bases and J lost 2 bases. The CDR3 loop reads CASTKRQGVPYEQYF. The DNA for the CDR3 is TGTGCCAGCACCAAGAGACAGGGAGTCCCCTACGAGCAGTACTTC.

The J gene is TRBJ2-7, the V gene TRBV27; D may be TRBD2 (5 bases). The V end lost 3 bases, the J end lost 0 bases, and 12 bases lay between the germline ends. CDR3 length equals 15 residues. Germline V gives CDR1 MNHEY, CDR2 SMNVEV (reference sequence). In DNA form, the CDR3 reads TGTGCCAGCAGTTTGACCGGGATCCTCTCCTACGAGCAGTACTTC. Protein sequence: CASSLTGILSYEQYF.

This chain links TRBV5-1 with TRBJ1-2; a possible D gene is TRBD1 (6 bases). The CDR3 consists of 15 residues. The V gene lost 4 bases and the J gene lost 4 bases, with 17 bases spanning the gap. Germline V CDR1 and CDR2: SGHRS, YFSETQ. This CDR3 reads CASSITGNGGYGYTF. In DNA form, the CDR3 reads TGCGCCAGCAGCATCACAGGGAATGGGGGCTATGGCTACACCTTC.

The chain employs TRBV6-4 and TRBJ2-1; maybe TRBD1 (7 bases). The CDR3 has 16 amino acids. The germline gives CDR1 MRHNA, CDR2 SNTAGT. Trimming took off 6 bases at V and 0 bases at J, with 15 bases between the two ends. This chain's CDR3 is CASRGTGEVSYNEQFF. For the CDR3, the DNA is TGTGCCAGCAGAGGTACAGGGGAGGTCTCCTACAATGAGCAGTTCTTC.

This rearrangement joins TRBV9 to TRBJ2-1, with D perhaps TRBD2 (6 bases). This CDR3 spans 15 amino acids. Trimming left V 3 bases short and J 8 bases short, with 18 bases between. Per the germline V gene, CDR1 is SGDLS and CDR2 is YYNGEE. CDR3 region: CASSAGGRGFDEQFF. CDR3 nucleotide sequence: TGTGCCAGCAGCGCCGGGGGACGAGGATTCGATGAGCAGTTCTTC.

This chain connects TRBV19 to TRBJ2-5; D is unresolved. From germline, CDR1 is LNHDA and CDR2 SQIVND (reference sequence). V dropped 6 bases and J dropped 7 bases, with 9 bases sitting between them. There are 11 residues in the CDR3. DNA of the CDR3: TGTGCCAGTAGCCTTGGCTCGACCCAGTACTTC. Translating it yields CASSLGSTQYF. Full variable domain (outside the CDR3, taken from reference TRBV19 and TRBJ2-5): DGGITQSPKYLFRKEGQNVTLSCEQNLNHDAMYWYRQDPGQGLRLIYYSQIVNDFQKGDIAEGYSVSREKKESFPLTVTSAQKNPTAFYLCASSLGSTQYFGPGTRLLVL.

V gene TRBV12-2 combines with J gene TRBJ1-1; the D call in the table, TRBD1, was not verified against the DNA. TRBV12-2 is labeled a pseudogene. The CDR3 is 18 amino acids. The CDR3 nucleotides are TGTGCAAGTCGCTTAGTCTACCGGGGGCAGGGGGTAACGACTGAAGCTTTCTTT. As protein: CASRLVYRGQGVTTEAFF.

The genes are TRBV5-1 and TRBJ2-2; D call uncertain. Per the germline V gene, CDR1 is SGHRS and CDR2 is YFSETQ. V shed 4 bases and J shed 5 bases, with 9 bases lying between them. This CDR3 contains 13 residues. CDR3 in amino acids: CASSPGWTGELFF. The DNA of the CDR3 is TGCGCCAGCAGCCCAGGTTGGACCGGGGAGCTGTTTTTT.

The chain joins TRBV7-6 to TRBJ2-1, with TRBD1 matching 7 bases. The length of the CDR3 is 16 residues. Germline CDR1 reads SGHVS; CDR2 reads FNYEAQ. J was trimmed by 6 bases and V by 4 bases; bases with no gene match: 12. The CDR3 nucleotides are TGTGCCAGCAGCTCCCCGGGACAGAAAAGGGGCAATGAGCAGTTCTTC. Translation: CASSSPGQKRGNEQFF.

The gene calls are TRBV6-5 and TRBJ2-3, with unresolved D. The CDR3 sequence is 16 residues long. V was trimmed by 2 bases and J by 0 bases, leaving 12 bases between them. Germline assignment: CDR1 MNHEY and CDR2 SVGAGI. The CDR3 loop reads CASSYEAATSTDTQYF. Here the CDR3 DNA reads TGTGCCAGCAGTTACGAGGCGGCCACTAGCACAGATACGCAGTATTTT.

V and J are TRBV27 and TRBJ2-7, with 11 bases lining up with TRBD2. This CDR3 has 18 amino acids. Germline V CDR1 and CDR2: MNHEY, SMNVEV (reference sequence). After removal of 2 bases from V and 4 bases from J, the junction contained 13 bases not matched to a gene. The CDR3 loop reads CASSLRPSLAGGGYEQYF. DNA for the CDR3: TGTGCCAGCAGTTTAAGACCTTCCCTAGCGGGAGGCGGGTACGAGCAGTACTTC.

This rearrangement joins TRBV11-2 to TRBJ2-7; 9 nucleotides align to TRBD2. The junction had 14 bases not matched to a gene; V was cut back by 5 bases and J by 3 bases. CDR3 length equals 17 residues. The V gene's germline CDR1 is SGHAT and CDR2 FQNNGV. The CDR3 DNA is TGTGCCAGCAGCAAAGCAGGGGCGGGAGGGCCCTTCTACGAGCAGTACTTC. This gives the protein CASSKAGAGGPFYEQYF.